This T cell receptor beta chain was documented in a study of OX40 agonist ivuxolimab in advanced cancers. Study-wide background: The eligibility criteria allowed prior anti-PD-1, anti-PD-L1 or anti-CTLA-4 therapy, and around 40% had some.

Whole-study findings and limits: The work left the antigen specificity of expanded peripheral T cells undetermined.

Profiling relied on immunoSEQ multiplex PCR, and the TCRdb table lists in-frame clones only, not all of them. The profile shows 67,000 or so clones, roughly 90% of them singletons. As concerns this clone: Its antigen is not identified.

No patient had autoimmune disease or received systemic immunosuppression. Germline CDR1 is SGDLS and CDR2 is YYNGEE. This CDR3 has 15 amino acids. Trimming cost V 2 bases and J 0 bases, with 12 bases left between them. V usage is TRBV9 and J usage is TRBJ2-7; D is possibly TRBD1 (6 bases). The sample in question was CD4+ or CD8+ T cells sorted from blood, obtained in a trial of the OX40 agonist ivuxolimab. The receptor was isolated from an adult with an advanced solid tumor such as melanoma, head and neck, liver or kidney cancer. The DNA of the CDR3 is TGTGCCAGCAGCGTGGGGGCTTCGAGCTCCTACGAGCAGTACTTC. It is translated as CASSVGASSSYEQYF. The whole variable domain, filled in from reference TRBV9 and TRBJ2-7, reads DSGVTQTPKHLITATGQRVTLRCSPRSGDLSVYWYQQSLDQGLQFLIQYYNGEERAKGNILERFSAQQFPDLHSELNLSSLELGDSALYFCASSVGASSSYEQYFGPGTRLTVT.